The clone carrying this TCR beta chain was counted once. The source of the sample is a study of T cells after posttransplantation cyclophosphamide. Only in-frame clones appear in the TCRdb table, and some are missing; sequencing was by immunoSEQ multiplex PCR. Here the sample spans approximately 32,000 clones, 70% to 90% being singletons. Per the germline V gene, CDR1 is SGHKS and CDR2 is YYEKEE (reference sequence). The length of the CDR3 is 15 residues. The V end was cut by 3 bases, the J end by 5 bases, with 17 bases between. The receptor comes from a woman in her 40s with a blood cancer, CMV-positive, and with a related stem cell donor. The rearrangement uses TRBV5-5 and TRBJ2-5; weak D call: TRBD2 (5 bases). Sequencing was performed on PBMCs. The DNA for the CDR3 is TGTGCCAGCAGCTCCTATGGACTCCCCAGGGAGACCCAGTACTTC. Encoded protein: CASSSYGLPRETQYF.